The rows below give T cell receptor beta chains drawn from one sample of a study of blood T cells in healthy people across ages. In TCRdb, the 5' RACE reads were re-called with MiXCR into one record per CDR3 protein. The sample lists around 1.5 million distinct CDR3 sequences; roughly 59% were seen once. The sample was blood. These receptors all stem from a man in his late teens or twenties in good health. CDR3s leave out the opening cysteine and the closing phenylalanine or tryptophan.

TRBV5-1	15	TRBJ2-3	ASSLEEGRFGTDTQY
TRBV6-5	12	TRBJ2-1	ASKGISSYNEQF
TRBV28	14	TRBJ2-7	ASSLAGKGVSYEQY
TRBV20-1	14	-	SASGGRGTTQGTQY
TRBV4-1	10	TRBJ2-5	ASSQVGGPRY
TRBV6-5	13	TRBJ1-4	ASSRGTGVEEKLF
TRBV3-1	12	TRBJ2-3	ASSQVPGQRTQY
TRBV28	13	TRBJ2-7	ASSLLRAATYEQY
TRBV7-9	10	TRBJ2-7	ASSHGLGAQY
TRBV9	11	TRBJ2-7	ASSDALGYEQY
TRBV6-5	13	TRBJ2-7	ASRPGDRDLYEQY
TRBV20-1	10	TRBJ2-3	SAVPGTDTQY
TRBV6-2/TRBV6-3	11	TRBJ1-5	ASTPRSNQPQH
TRBV29-1	12	TRBJ2-1	SVEEDRVRETQF
TRBV11-2	13	TRBJ2-7	ASSLDDREWYEQY
TRBV7-9	13	TRBJ2-7	ASSTRVSRSYEQY
TRBV28	15	TRBJ1-5	ASTSPGGPLPDQPQH
TRBV6-6	14	TRBJ2-1	ASSPGTGLGSGEQF
TRBV6-1	13	TRBJ2-1	ASNPSGSSYNEQF
TRBV20-1	12	TRBJ1-2	SARDPQAVYGYT
TRBV4-3	14	TRBJ1-4	ASSQDLLGGGEKLF
TRBV20-1	11	TRBJ2-3	SARDPNTDTQY
TRBV6-6	11	TRBJ1-4	ASSYGRAEKLF
TRBV20-1	12	-	SAMDRGYVYEQY
TRBV2	15	TRBJ1-1	ASSLRRFGTVNTEAF
TRBV29-1	12	TRBJ2-1	SVGSGSAYNEQF
TRBV11-2	8	TRBJ2-1	ASSLDEVF
TRBV29-1	13	TRBJ2-1	SVEGVGTEIHEQF
TRBV6-5	13	TRBJ2-3	ASSDIGGSTDTQY
TRBV7-9	12	TRBJ2-5	ASSSTGGAETQY
TRBV7-2	13	TRBJ1-2	ASSIQGRGLYGYT
TRBV9	13	TRBJ2-2	ASSVGPGLAGELF
TRBV10-3	12	TRBJ2-7	AISESGKTYEQY
TRBV3-1	12	TRBJ2-1	ASSQGSRGGEQF
TRBV4-1	15	TRBJ2-4	ASSQPTSGLAKNIQY
TRBV9	12	TRBJ2-7	ASSVGDGFYEQY
TRBV7-8	13	TRBJ2-3	ASSLLGAQTDTQY
TRBV7-2	13	TRBJ2-2	ASSFDRVGKQELF
TRBV15	13	TRBJ2-7	ATSRDRIDPHEQY
TRBV18	13	TRBJ2-1	ASSPDTSGRYEQF
TRBV7-2	18	TRBJ1-5	ASSPGASQGGRGSNQPQH
TRBV6-1	12	TRBJ2-7	ASLGRAWSYEQY